Reported below is one TCR beta chain. Its specificity is unknown. The sample is drawn from a study of T cells in Graves' hyperthyroidism and ophthalmopathy. Amplified TCR beta CDR3 regions came from RNA transcripts. First-round RT-PCR of the TCR CDR3 relied on the HTBI primer set. In TCRdb, the multiplex PCR reads were re-called with MiXCR into one record per CDR3 protein. The data show hundreds of thousands of distinct CDR3 sequences, with 14% to 15% seen just once and about 33% held by the top ten. Points from the study as a whole: Ophthalmopathy was separated from stable hyperthyroidism by a 13 V-J model. Model-based prediction identified ophthalmopathy a median around 6.5 months prior to its onset.

Germline trimming cut 1 base from V and 4 bases from J; bases unmatched to any gene: 3. Per the germline V gene, CDR1 is SSHAT and CDR2 is FNYEAQ (reference sequence). The CDR3 has 15 amino acids. The patients, who ranged from 18 to 65 in age, presented with newly diagnosed hyperthyroidism lasting under 2 months. PBMCs stemmed from 10 ml fresh peripheral blood. The chain uses TRBV7-7 and TRBJ2-1, with 8 bases identical to TRBD1. This TCR was recovered from a woman in her 30s with Graves' hyperthyroidism. What was sequenced was blood. The chain's CDR3 is CASSLGGQEYNEQFF. DNA of the CDR3: TGTGCCAGCAGCTTAGGGGGACAGGAATACAATGAGCAGTTCTTC. Filled out from reference TRBV7-7 and TRBJ2-1, the complete variable domain reads GAGVSQSPRYKVTKRGQDVTLRCDPISSHATLYWYQQALGQGPEFLTYFNYEAQPDKSGLPSDRFSAERPEGSISTLTIQRTEQRDSAMYRCASSLGGQEYNEQFFGPGTRLTVL.